These 18 T cell receptor beta chains share one sample of origin, sequenced in a study of blood T cell repertoires in COVID-19. Sequenced by immunoSEQ multiplex PCR; TCRdb stores in-frame clones only, minus some. The sample gives 150,000 to 250,000 clones, around 95% of which show up once; roughly 0.7% is in the top ten. What was sequenced was peripheral blood. The receptors were gathered from a man aged 30-40 years with COVID-19, enrolled during active disease.

The chain carries TRBV6-5 and TRBJ1-6; maybe TRBD1 (6 bases). With 6 bases removed from V and 7 bases from J, the gap between germline ends came to 10 bases. This CDR3 has 13 amino acids. Germline lookup yields CDR1 MNHEY and CDR2 SVGAGI. CDR3 coding DNA: TGTGCCAGCAGACAGGGTCGCAATTCACCCCTCCACTTT. It is translated as CASRQGRNSPLHF.

V and J are TRBV7-6 and TRBJ1-5; TRBD1 aligns across 8 bases. CDR1 is SGHVS and CDR2 is FNYEAQ in the germline V gene. Trimming removed 5 bases from V and 4 bases from J; junction bases left unmatched: 7. CDR3 size: 15 residues. The CDR3 spells CASSPGTGVNQPQHF. CDR3 nucleotide sequence: TGTGCCAGCAGCCCCGGGACAGGAGTTAATCAGCCCCAGCATTTT.

The chain carries TRBV18 and TRBJ2-5; 9 nucleotides agree with TRBD1. J lost 0 bases, V lost 4 bases, and 12 bases had no gene match. Germline CDR1 and CDR2: KGHSH and LQKENI. The CDR3 consists of 18 residues. The CDR3 sequence: CASSLQGASRFYQETQYF. CDR3 coding DNA: TGTGCCAGCTCACTACAGGGGGCATCCCGTTTCTACCAAGAGACCCAGTACTTC.

The rearrangement joins TRBV21-1 to TRBJ2-7; whether TRBD2, the table's D call, matches the DNA was not checked. TRBV21-1 is a recognized pseudogene. This CDR3 comprises 15 residues. CDR3 in DNA: TGTGCCAGCAGCAAAAAGGGCCGGAGGTCCTACGAGCAGTACTTC. This codes for CASSKKGRRSYEQYF.

V usage is TRBV7-9 and J usage is TRBJ1-1, with 10 bases that match TRBD1. Per germline, CDR1 SEHNR and CDR2 FQNEAQ (reference sequence). This CDR3 is built from 14 residues. J was trimmed by 4 bases and V by 5 bases; bases with no gene match: 4. In DNA, the CDR3 is TGTGCCAGCAGCAGGGACAGGGGCGGCACTGAAGCTTTCTTT. Its protein product is CASSRDRGGTEAFF.

The rearrangement uses TRBV5-1 and TRBJ1-6, with 7 nucleotides matching TRBD1. In germline, CDR1 is SGHRS, CDR2 YFSETQ. The CDR3 extends over 15 amino acids. Trimming cost V 4 bases and J 6 bases; bases outside gene matches: 7. This chain's CDR3 is CASSQGTALNSPLHF. CDR3 DNA sequence: TGCGCCAGCAGCCAGGGGACAGCGCTTAATTCACCCCTCCACTTT.

The gene calls are TRBV5-4 and TRBJ2-7; 8 positions match TRBD1. Trimming removed 3 bases from V and 2 bases from J; junction bases left unmatched: 7. The length of the CDR3 is 15 residues. CDR1 is SGHNT, CDR2 YYREEE, per germline (reference sequence). CDR3 region: CASSYSRQGTYEQYF. In DNA form, the CDR3 reads TGTGCCAGCAGCTACTCTCGACAGGGGACCTACGAGCAGTACTTC.

The V and J genes are TRBV4-1 and TRBJ2-1; TRBD2 aligns across 14 bases. Trimming cost V 4 bases and J 9 bases; bases outside gene matches: 8. The germline CDR1 and CDR2 sequences are MGHRA and YSYEKL. This CDR3 comprises 16 residues. For the CDR3, the DNA is TGCGCCAGCAGCCTCTTGACTAGCGGGGGGGCCCCTGAGCAGTTCTTC. This encodes CASSLLTSGGAPEQFF.

V and J are TRBV27 and TRBJ2-2; possibly TRBD1 for D (6 bases). The CDR3 contains 15 residues. Germline assignment: CDR1 MNHEY and CDR2 SMNVEV (reference sequence). V was clipped by 2 bases and J by 6 bases, with 13 bases between them. CDR3 in DNA: TGTGCCAGCAGTTTAAACCAGGGGTACGCCGGGGAGCTGTTTTTT. This encodes CASSLNQGYAGELFF.

J is TRBJ1-6 and V is TRBV5-6; 7 bases line up with TRBD1. With V trimmed by 4 bases and J by 6 bases, 4 bases remained unmatched. The CDR3 consists of 14 residues. The germline V gene encodes CDR1 SGHDT and CDR2 YYEEEE. The CDR3 spells CASSRDSLNSPLHF. CDR3 DNA: TGTGCCAGCAGCCGGGACAGTCTTAATTCACCCCTCCACTTT. Full variable domain (missing parts from reference TRBV5-6 and TRBJ1-6): DAGVTQSPTHLIKTRGQQVTLRCSPKSGHDTVSWYQQALGQGPQFIFQYYEEEERQRGNFPDRFSGHQFPNYSSELNVNALLLGDSALYLCASSRDSLNSPLHFGNGTRLTVT.

This sequence joins TRBV4-2 and TRBJ2-7, with TRBD1 identical over 10 bases. Losses at the gene ends were 4 bases for V and 5 bases for J; bases not matched to a gene: 5. Germline assignment: CDR1 LGHNA and CDR2 YNFKEQ. This CDR3 comprises 14 residues. The DNA for the CDR3 is TGTGCCAGCAGCCGAGACAGGGGGCGAGACGAGCAGTACTTC. This gives the protein CASSRDRGRDEQYF.

The chain has TRBV27 and TRBJ1-6, with 7 bases identical to TRBD1. In germline, CDR1 is MNHEY, CDR2 SMNVEV (reference sequence). The CDR3 contains 14 residues. V lost 5 bases and J lost 5; bases outside the gene matches: 3. The chain's CDR3 is CASSPGTDNSPLHF. CDR3 bases: TGTGCCAGCAGTCCCGGGACAGATAATTCACCCCTCCACTTT.

The chain couples TRBV19 to TRBJ2-7, with TRBD1 matching 9 bases. CDR3 length: 14 residues. V shed 5 bases, J shed 0 bases, and the junction held 2 bases outside the gene matches. The germline gives CDR1 LNHDA, CDR2 SQIVND (reference sequence). The chain's CDR3 is CASSRTGDSYEQYF. The CDR3 nucleotides are TGTGCCAGTAGTCGGACAGGGGACTCCTACGAGCAGTACTTC.

The rearrangement uses TRBV30 and TRBJ1-2, with D possibly TRBD1 on 6 matching bases. CDR1 and CDR2 (germline): GTSNPN, SVGIG (reference sequence). V lost 2 bases to trimming and J lost 0 bases, with 13 bases between them. The CDR3 extends over 15 amino acids. CDR3 sequence reads: CAWSLWTVANYGYTF. Here the CDR3 DNA reads TGTGCCTGGAGTCTCTGGACAGTAGCTAACTATGGCTACACCTTC.

J is TRBJ1-5 and V is TRBV11-2, with TRBD1 matching over 8 bases. J lost 5 bases, V lost 0 bases, and 6 bases had no gene match. The CDR3 runs to 16 residues. Germline loops: CDR1 SGHAT, CDR2 FQNNGV. The CDR3 coding sequence is TGTGCCAGCAGCTTAGAGGGAGGACAGGGCCATCAGCCCCAGCATTTT. This gives the protein CASSLEGGQGHQPQHF.

Comments on this clone: Mismatch with germline at one junction end may stem from a read error. V is TRBV9 and J is TRBJ2-2; the match to TRBD2 covers 8 bases. The CDR3 extends over 18 amino acids. CDR1 and CDR2 (germline): SGDLS, YYNGEE. CDR3 protein: CARSLGGAGGASTGELFF. The CDR3 region has the DNA TGTGCCCGCAGCTTGGGTGGGGCGGGGGGCGCGTCCACCGGGGAGCTGTTTTTT. The full variable domain, with the rest looked up from reference TRBV9 and TRBJ2-2, is DSGVTQTPKHLITATGQRVTLRCSPRSGDLSVYWYQQSLDQGLQFLIQYYNGEERAKGNILERFSAQQFPDLHSELNLSSLELGDSALYFCARSLGGAGGASTGELFFGEGSRLTVL.

The J gene is TRBJ2-7, the V gene TRBV12-3 or TRBV12-4; D is perhaps TRBD2 (5 bases). The CDR3 covers 12 residues. With 6 bases removed from V and 3 bases from J, the gap between germline ends came to 9 bases. In nucleotides, the CDR3 is TGTGCCAGCAGCCTTGACTACTACGAGCAGTACTTC. It is translated as CASSLDYYEQYF.

The CDR3 sequence is CAWSDVVGGRGNYGYTF. The CDR3 DNA is TGTGCCTGGAGCGATGTGGTAGGGGGCAGGGGAAACTATGGCTACACCTTC. This chain links TRBV30 with TRBJ1-2, with 7 bases aligning to TRBD1. Germline V gene data show CDR1 as GTSNPN and CDR2 as SVGIG (reference sequence). This CDR3 spans 17 amino acids. The V and J ends lost 3 bases and 2 bases, in that order; junction bases with no gene match: 15.